The 9 T cell receptor beta chains reported below all come from one sample, sequenced in a study of blood T cell repertoires in COVID-19. Only in-frame clones appear in the TCRdb table, and some are missing; sequencing was by immunoSEQ multiplex PCR. The sample includes roughly 260,000 clones, approximately 89% of them seen just once. Input material: peripheral blood. All receptors come from a woman aged 50 to 60 with acute or convalescent COVID-19.

This chain links TRBV2 with TRBJ1-5; no firm D call. The length of the CDR3 is 15 residues. Germline CDR1 and CDR2: SNHLY and FYNNEI. V was trimmed by 5 bases and J by 5 bases, leaving 16 bases between them. CDR3 loop: CASSLEGRVDQPQHF. CDR3 nucleotides: TGTGCCAGCAGTTTGGAGGGTAGGGTGGATCAGCCCCAGCATTTT.

The chain recombines TRBV7-9 with TRBJ2-2, with 12 bases aligning to TRBD1. The germline V gene encodes CDR1 SEHNR and CDR2 FQNEAQ (reference sequence). The CDR3 consists of 17 residues. Losses at the gene ends were 6 bases for V and 5 bases for J; bases not matched to a gene: 10. CDR3 in amino acids: CASSSPPGQGATGELFF. The CDR3 bases are TGTGCCAGCAGTTCGCCCCCGGGACAGGGGGCTACCGGGGAGCTGTTTTTT.

The chain links TRBV28 to TRBJ2-7; TRBD2 aligns across 12 bases. Trimming cost V 4 bases and J 2 bases; bases outside gene matches: 0. The CDR3 runs 14 residues. Germline CDR1 reads MDHEN; CDR2 reads SYDVKM. In DNA, the CDR3 is TGTGCCAGCAGTTGGACTAGCGGGGCCTACGAGCAGTACTTC. It yields the protein CASSWTSGAYEQYF.

The J gene is TRBJ2-3, the V gene TRBV5-1; D is unresolved. The CDR3 spans 16 residues. V shed 0 bases and J shed 0 bases, with 11 bases lying between them. Germline assignment: CDR1 SGHRS and CDR2 YFSETQ. In DNA form, the CDR3 reads TGCGCCAGCAGCTTGGTAGGAGCCGGAAGCACAGATACGCAGTATTTT. This codes for CASSLVGAGSTDTQYF.

This clone was counted between two and nine times. V usage is TRBV19 and J usage is TRBJ1-5; TRBD1 agrees at 8 bases. Per the germline V gene, CDR1 is LNHDA and CDR2 is SQIVND (reference sequence). V was pared by 1 base and J by 7 bases, with 3 bases of the junction left unmatched. The CDR3 length is 14 residues. Here the CDR3 reads CASSIVGQEQPQHF. CDR3 bases: TGTGCCAGTAGTATAGTGGGACAGGAACAGCCCCAGCATTTT. The complete variable domain, with remaining parts taken from reference TRBV19 and TRBJ1-5, reads DGGITQSPKYLFRKEGQNVTLSCEQNLNHDAMYWYRQDPGQGLRLIYYSQIVNDFQKGDIAEGYSVSREKKESFPLTVTSAQKNPTAFYLCASSIVGQEQPQHFGDGTRLSIL.

This rearrangement joins TRBV7-9 to TRBJ2-2; D is perhaps TRBD1 (5 bases). Trimming took off 5 bases at V and 7 bases at J, with 17 bases between the two ends. The CDR3 is made up of 15 amino acids. Looked up from germline, CDR1 is SEHNR and CDR2 is FQNEAQ (reference sequence). The CDR3 coding sequence is TGTGCCAGCAGCCCGCCATTGGGTAGGGGCGGGGAGCTGTTTTTT. It translates to CASSPPLGRGGELFF.

The rearrangement joins TRBV27 to TRBJ1-2; perhaps TRBD1 as D (6 bases). This CDR3 is 16 amino acids long. V was clipped by 6 bases and J by 8 bases, with 25 bases between them. Germline V lookup: CDR1 MNHEY, CDR2 SMNVEV (reference sequence). The CDR3 DNA is TGTGCCAGCAGAAGTACAGGGATGTCGGGTCTCGAGGGCTACACCTTC. Protein product: CASRSTGMSGLEGYTF.

This clone was detected once. This rearrangement joins TRBV28 to TRBJ2-1, with 9 bases that match TRBD2. V shed 3 bases, J shed 7 bases, and the junction held 10 bases outside the gene matches. This CDR3 has 16 amino acids. Germline V gives CDR1 MDHEN, CDR2 SYDVKM. As DNA, the CDR3 is TGTGCCAGCAGTTTCTCGGGGGCGGGAGGGAGAAATGAGCAGTTCTTC. Translating it yields CASSFSGAGGRNEQFF.

The chain is built from TRBV24-1 and TRBJ1-1; possible D gene TRBD1, 5 bases. Germline lookup yields CDR1 KGHDR and CDR2 SFDVKD. The CDR3 runs 15 residues. Trimming shortened V by 2 bases and J by 1 base, and 10 bases separated the two germline ends. DNA for the CDR3: TGTGCCACCAGTGATTCAAACACAGGGAACACTGAAGCTTTCTTT. This gives the protein CATSDSNTGNTEAFF.